The 5 T cell receptor beta chains reported below all come from one sample, sequenced in a study of T cells in localized non-small cell lung cancer. TCRdb keeps only in-frame clones here, not all; method: immunoSEQ multiplex PCR. The top ten clones hold around 4.3% of a sample with some 64,000 clones, 81% of them seen once. The sequencing here drew on PBMCs, taken before any cancer treatment. The source is a man aged 40-75 years with stage II lung adenocarcinoma.

This clone appeared a single time. This chain links TRBV7-9 with TRBJ1-1, with a possible D match to TRBD1 (5 bases). This CDR3 is built from 15 residues. Looked up from germline, CDR1 is SEHNR and CDR2 is FQNEAQ (reference sequence). Trimming shortened V by 1 base and J by 6 bases, and 15 bases separated the two germline ends. CDR3 DNA sequence: TGTGCCAGCAGCTTAGGTGGCCGGCGGGACGCTGAAGCTTTCTTT. As protein: CASSLGGRRDAEAFF.

This sequence joins TRBV13 and TRBJ2-7; 7 bases map to TRBD2. V trimming: 5 bases; J trimming: 4 bases; junction bases outside the gene matches: 14. CDR3 size: 16 residues. Germline V gene data show CDR1 as PRHDT and CDR2 as FYEKMQ (reference sequence). The CDR3 here is CASSQTSLAPSYEQYF. In DNA form, the CDR3 reads TGTGCCAGCAGCCAGACTAGCTTGGCTCCCTCTTACGAGCAGTACTTC.

The chain couples TRBV6-5 to TRBJ1-2; 9 bases align to TRBD1. J gave up 8 bases and V 3 bases, and 10 bases lay outside the gene matches. CDR3 size: 15 residues. Germline V gene data show CDR1 as MNHEY and CDR2 as SVGAGI. The CDR3, as DNA: TGTGCCAGCAGTTATTCCACTTCCGGGACAGGGGGCTACACCTTC. Translating it yields CASSYSTSGTGGYTF.

The chain combines TRBV7-3 with TRBJ2-2; D is perhaps TRBD1 (5 bases). The CDR3 is 14 residues long. Deletions cut 2 bases from V and 4 bases from J, with 8 bases between. Germline CDR1 reads SGHTA; CDR2 reads FQGTGA. The CDR3 bases are TGTGCCAGCAGCTTATCTCAGGGCACCGGGGAGCTGTTTTTT. This encodes CASSLSQGTGELFF.

The rearrangement links TRBV9 to TRBJ2-1; D is uncertain. The germline V and J ends were trimmed by 0 bases and 2 bases, with 12 bases remaining between them. The CDR3 sequence is 16 residues long. Per germline, CDR1 SGDLS and CDR2 YYNGEE. The CDR3 protein is CASSVAPVSPYNEQFF. CDR3 sequence (DNA): TGTGCCAGCAGCGTAGCGCCGGTGAGTCCCTACAATGAGCAGTTCTTC.